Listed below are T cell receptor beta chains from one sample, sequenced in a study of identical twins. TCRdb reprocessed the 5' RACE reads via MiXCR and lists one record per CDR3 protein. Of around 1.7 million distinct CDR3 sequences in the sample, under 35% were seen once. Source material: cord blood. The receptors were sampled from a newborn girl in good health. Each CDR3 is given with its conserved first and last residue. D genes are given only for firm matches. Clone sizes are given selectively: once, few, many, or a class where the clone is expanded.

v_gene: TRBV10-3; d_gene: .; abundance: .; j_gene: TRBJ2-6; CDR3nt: TGTGCCACCAATGACAGGCCTATCTCTGGGGCCAACGTCCTGACTTTC; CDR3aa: CATNDRPISGANVLTF
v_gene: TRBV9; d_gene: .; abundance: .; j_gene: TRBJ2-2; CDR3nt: TGTGCCAGCAGCGTATATTCCGGGGAGCTGTTTTTT; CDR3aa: CASSVYSGELFF
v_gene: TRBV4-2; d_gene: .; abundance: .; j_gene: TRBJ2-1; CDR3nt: TGTGCCAGCAGCCAAGTAACCGGGCCCTTGGGGAGCAATGAGCAGTTCTTC; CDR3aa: CASSQVTGPLGSNEQFF
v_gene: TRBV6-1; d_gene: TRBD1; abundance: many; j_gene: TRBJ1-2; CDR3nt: TGTGCCAGCAGGGGGACAGGTTATGGCTACACCTTC; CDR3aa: CASRGTGYGYTF
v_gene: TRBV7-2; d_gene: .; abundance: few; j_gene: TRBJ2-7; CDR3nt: TGTGCCAGCAGCTTAGCTCGGAGCTGGGCCTACGAGCAGTACTTC; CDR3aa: CASSLARSWAYEQYF
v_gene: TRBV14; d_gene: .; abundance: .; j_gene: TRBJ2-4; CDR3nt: TGTGCCAGCAGCCAAGCATGGCAGGGAAACATTCAGTACTTC; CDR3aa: CASSQAWQGNIQYF
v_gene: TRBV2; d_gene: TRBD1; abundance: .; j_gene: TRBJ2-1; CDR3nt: TGTGCCAGCAGTGTGGACAGGGGCAATGAGCAGTTCTTC; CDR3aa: CASSVDRGNEQFF
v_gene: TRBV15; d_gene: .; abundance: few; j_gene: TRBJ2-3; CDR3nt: TGTGCCACCAGCACCGGGGTAAGGACAGATACGCAGTATTTT; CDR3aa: CATSTGVRTDTQYF
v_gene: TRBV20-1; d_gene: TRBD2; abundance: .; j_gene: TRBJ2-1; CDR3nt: TGCAGTGCTCGTGGGACTAGCGGGAGTCTCCACAATGAGCAGTTCTTC; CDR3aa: CSARGTSGSLHNEQFF
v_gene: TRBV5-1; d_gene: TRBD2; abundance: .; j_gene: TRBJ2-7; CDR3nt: TGCGCCAGCAGCTTGGAACTAGCGGGTTCTACCTACGAGCAGTACTTC; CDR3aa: CASSLELAGSTYEQYF
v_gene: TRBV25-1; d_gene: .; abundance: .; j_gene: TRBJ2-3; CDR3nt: TGTGCCAGCAGTGAAGAATGGCAAGGGGATACGCAGTATTTT; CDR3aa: CASSEEWQGDTQYF
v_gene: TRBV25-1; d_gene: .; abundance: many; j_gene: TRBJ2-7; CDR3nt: TGTGCCAGCAGTGAATCAGGTACCCTGTACGAGCAGTACTTC; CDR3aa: CASSESGTLYEQYF
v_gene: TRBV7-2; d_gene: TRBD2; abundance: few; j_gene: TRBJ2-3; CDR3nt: TGTGCCAGCAGCTTAGCAGCGGGGGCCCTTTGGAGCACAGATACGCAGTATTTT; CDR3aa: CASSLAAGALWSTDTQYF
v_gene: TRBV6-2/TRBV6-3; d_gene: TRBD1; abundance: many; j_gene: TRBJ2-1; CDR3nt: TGTGCCAGCAGTTACCCAGGGGGCTACAATGAGCAGTTCTTC; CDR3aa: CASSYPGGYNEQFF
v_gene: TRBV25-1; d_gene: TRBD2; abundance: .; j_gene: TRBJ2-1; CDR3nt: TGTGCCAGCAGAGGCCTAGCGGGAGGGAAACACGATGAGCAGTTCTTC; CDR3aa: CASRGLAGGKHDEQFF
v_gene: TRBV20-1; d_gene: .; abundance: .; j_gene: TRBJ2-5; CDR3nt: TGCAGTGCTAGAGGGGGATCATTGGGGGAGACCCAGTACTTC; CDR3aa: CSARGGSLGETQYF
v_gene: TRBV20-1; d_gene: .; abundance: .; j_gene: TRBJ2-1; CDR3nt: TGCAGTGCTAGAAGGTCAGGCGGCTCCTACAATGAGCAGTTCTTC; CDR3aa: CSARRSGGSYNEQFF
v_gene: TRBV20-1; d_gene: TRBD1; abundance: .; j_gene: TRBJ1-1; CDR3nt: TGCAGTGCCAGCCGGACAGGGGGACTGAACACTGAAGCTTTCTTT; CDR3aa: CSASRTGGLNTEAFF
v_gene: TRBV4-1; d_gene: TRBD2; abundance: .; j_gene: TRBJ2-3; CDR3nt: TGCGCCAGCAGCCAAGTACGTCTAGCGGGGATTAATACGCAGTATTTT; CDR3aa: CASSQVRLAGINTQYF
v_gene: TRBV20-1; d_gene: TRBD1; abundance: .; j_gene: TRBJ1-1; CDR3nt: TGCAGTGCTAGAACCCAAGGGACAGGAAGCGAAGCTTTCTTT; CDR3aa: CSARTQGTGSEAFF
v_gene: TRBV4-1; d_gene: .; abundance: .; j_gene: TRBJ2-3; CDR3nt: TGCGCCAGCAGCCAAGGACTCGGGGGCTTTACAGATACGCAGTATTTT; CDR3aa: CASSQGLGGFTDTQYF
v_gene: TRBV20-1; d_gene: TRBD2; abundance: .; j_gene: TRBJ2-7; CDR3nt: TGCAGTGCTAGAGGGGGGCCTAGCGGGGGTTCCTACGAGCAGTACTTC; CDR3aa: CSARGGPSGGSYEQYF
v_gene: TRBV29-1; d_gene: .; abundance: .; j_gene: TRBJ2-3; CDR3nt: TGCAGCGTTGATCCCAAGGAGCTGCCCACAGATACGCAGTATTTT; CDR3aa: CSVDPKELPTDTQYF
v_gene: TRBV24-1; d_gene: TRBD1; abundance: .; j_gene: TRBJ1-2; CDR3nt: TGTGCCACTAGACCGCGCGGACAGGCCCTCTATGGCTACACCTTC; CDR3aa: CATRPRGQALYGYTF
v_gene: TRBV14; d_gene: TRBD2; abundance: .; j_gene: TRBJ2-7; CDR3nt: TGTGCCAGCAGCCAAGTCCCTGTCGGCGGGAGGGCCTACGAGCAGTACTTC; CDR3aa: CASSQVPVGGRAYEQYF
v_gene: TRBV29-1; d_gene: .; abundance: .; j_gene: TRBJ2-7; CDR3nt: TGCAGCGTCCTCTCCTACAATGAGCAGTACTTC; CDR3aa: CSVLSYNEQYF
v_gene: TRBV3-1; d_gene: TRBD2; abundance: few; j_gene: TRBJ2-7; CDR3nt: TGTGCCAGCAGCCAACCCCTGCGGGAGTGCTACGAGCAGTACTTC; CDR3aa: CASSQPLRECYEQYF
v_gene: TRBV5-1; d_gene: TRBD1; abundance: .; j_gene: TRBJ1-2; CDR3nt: TGCGCCAGCAGCTTGGGACAGGGACAGCTCTATGGCTACACCTTC; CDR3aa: CASSLGQGQLYGYTF
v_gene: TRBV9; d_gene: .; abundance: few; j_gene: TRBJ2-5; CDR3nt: TGTGCCAGCAGCTCCCTGGGACAAGTCCTAGAGACCCAGTACTTC; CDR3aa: CASSSLGQVLETQYF
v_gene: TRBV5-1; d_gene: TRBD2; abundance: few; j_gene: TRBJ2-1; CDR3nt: TGCGCCAGCGGCGGGACTAGCGGAGGCAATGAGCAGTTCTTC; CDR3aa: CASGGTSGGNEQFF
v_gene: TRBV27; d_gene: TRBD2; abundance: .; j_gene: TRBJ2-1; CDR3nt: TGTGCCAGCAGTTCCGGGGCGGGAGTCGAGCCTGAGCAGTTCTTC; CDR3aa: CASSSGAGVEPEQFF
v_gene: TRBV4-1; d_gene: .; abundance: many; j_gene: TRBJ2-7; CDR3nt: TGCGCCAGCAGAGGCATAGGCTCCTACGAGCAGTACTTC; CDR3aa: CASRGIGSYEQYF
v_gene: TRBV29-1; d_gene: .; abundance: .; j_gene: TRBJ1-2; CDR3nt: TGCAGCGTTGAAAGGGTCGGGGGCTACACCTTC; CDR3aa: CSVERVGGYTF
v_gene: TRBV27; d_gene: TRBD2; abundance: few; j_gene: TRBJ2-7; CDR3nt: TGTGCCAGCAGTATCACTAGCGGCGCCTACAATGAGCAGTACTTC; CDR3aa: CASSITSGAYNEQYF
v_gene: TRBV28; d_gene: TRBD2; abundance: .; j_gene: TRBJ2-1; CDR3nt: TGTGCCAGCAGCTATAGCGGGAGTGAGCAGTTCTTC; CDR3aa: CASSYSGSEQFF
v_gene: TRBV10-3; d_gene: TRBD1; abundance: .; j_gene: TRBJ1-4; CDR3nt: TGTGCCATCAGTGATCCAGGACAGGGGGGGCGAGGTGAAAAACTGTTTTTT; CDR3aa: CAISDPGQGGRGEKLFF
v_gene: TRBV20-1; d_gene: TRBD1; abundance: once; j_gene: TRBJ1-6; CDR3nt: TGCAGTGCTAGAGGGGACAGGTCCTATAATTCACCCCTCCACTTT; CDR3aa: CSARGDRSYNSPLHF
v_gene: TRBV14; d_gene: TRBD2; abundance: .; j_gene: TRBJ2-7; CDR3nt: TGTGCCAGCAGCACGACTAGCGGGGGGGCCCTATACGAGCAGTACTTC; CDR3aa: CASSTTSGGALYEQYF
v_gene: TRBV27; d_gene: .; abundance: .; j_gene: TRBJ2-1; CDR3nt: TGTGCCAGCAGCTCGATGCGGTCCTCGTTCACAGGGAGAATCTTAAGCTCCTACAATGAGCAGTTCTTC; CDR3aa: CASSSMRSSFTGRILSSYNEQFF
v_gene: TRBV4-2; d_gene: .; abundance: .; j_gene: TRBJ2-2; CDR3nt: TGTGCCAGCAGCCGCGGGACTGGACCCGCCGGGGAGCTGTTTTTT; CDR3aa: CASSRGTGPAGELFF
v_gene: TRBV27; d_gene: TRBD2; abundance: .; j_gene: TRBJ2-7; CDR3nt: TGTGCCAGCAGTTTGGTGCGGGAGGGGACCTACGAGCAGTACTTC; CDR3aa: CASSLVREGTYEQYF
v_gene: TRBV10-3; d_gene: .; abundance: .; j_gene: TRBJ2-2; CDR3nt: TGTGCCATCAGTGGCCAGGGGTGGACCGGGGAGCTGTTTTTT; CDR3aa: CAISGQGWTGELFF
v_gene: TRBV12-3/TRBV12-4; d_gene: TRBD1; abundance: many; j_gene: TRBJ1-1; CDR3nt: TGTGCCAGCAGCCCCGACAGGGATCGAGGTACTGAAGCTTTCTTT; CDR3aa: CASSPDRDRGTEAFF
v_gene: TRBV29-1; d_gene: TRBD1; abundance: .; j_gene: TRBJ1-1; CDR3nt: TGCAGCGTTGAACGACAGGGGCGGAACACTGAAGCTTTCTTT; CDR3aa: CSVERQGRNTEAFF
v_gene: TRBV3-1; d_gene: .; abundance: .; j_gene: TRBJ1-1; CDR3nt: TGTGCCAGCAGCCAGGTGGATGAAGCTTTCTTT; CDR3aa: CASSQVDEAFF
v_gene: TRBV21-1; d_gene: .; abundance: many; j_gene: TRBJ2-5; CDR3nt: TGTGCCAGCACCCTTAGGACGGGGGAGACCCAGTACTTC; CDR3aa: CASTLRTGETQYF
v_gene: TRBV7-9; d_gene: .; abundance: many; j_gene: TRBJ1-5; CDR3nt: TGTGCCAGCAGCTCCAGGGGAGGTCAGCCCCAGCATTTT; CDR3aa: CASSSRGGQPQHF
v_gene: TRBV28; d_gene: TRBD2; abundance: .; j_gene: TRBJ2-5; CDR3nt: TGTGCCAGCAGTTTTGGCGGACTAGCGGGAGGTGGATACAATGAGCAGTACTTC; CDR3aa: CASSFGGLAGGGYNEQYF
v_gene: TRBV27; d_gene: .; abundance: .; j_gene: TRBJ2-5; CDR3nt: TGTGCCAGCAGTTTGGGGAGATCGCAGACCCAGTACTTC; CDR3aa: CASSLGRSQTQYF
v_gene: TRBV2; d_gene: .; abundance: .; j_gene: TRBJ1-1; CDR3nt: TGTGCCAGCATGGCACAGGAGCACACTGAAGCTTTCTTT; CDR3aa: CASMAQEHTEAFF
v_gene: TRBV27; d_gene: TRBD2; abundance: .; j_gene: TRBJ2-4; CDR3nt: TGTGCCAGCAGTATCGGACTAGCGGGAGAGCAGTCCTTC; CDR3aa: CASSIGLAGEQSF
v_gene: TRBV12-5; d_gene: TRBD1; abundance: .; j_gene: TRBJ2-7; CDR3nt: TGTGCTAGTGGTCCGGGACAGGCCTACAATGAGCAGTACTTC; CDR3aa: CASGPGQAYNEQYF
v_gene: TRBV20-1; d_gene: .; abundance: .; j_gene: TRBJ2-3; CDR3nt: TGCAGTGCTAGAGTTTATTTGCGGGGCGCCGATACGCAGTATTTT; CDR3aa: CSARVYLRGADTQYF
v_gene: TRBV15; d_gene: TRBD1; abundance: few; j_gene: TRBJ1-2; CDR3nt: TGTGCCACCAGCAGAGGGACAGGGTATGGCTACACCTTC; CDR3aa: CATSRGTGYGYTF
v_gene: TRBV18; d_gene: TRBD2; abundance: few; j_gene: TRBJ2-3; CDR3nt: TGTGCCAGCTCACCAGGCTCGCGGGGGATCACAGATACGCAGTATTTT; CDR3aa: CASSPGSRGITDTQYF
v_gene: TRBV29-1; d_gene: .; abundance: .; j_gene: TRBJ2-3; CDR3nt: TGCAGCGTTTGGTCCCGGTTAACACACACAGATACGCAGTATTTT; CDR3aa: CSVWSRLTHTDTQYF
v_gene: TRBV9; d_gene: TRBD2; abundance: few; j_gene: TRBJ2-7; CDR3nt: TGTGCCAGCAGCATCGGACTAGGAGGGGAGTACGAGCAGTACTTC; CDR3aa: CASSIGLGGEYEQYF
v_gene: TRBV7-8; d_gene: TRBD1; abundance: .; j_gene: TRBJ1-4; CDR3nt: TGTGCCAGCAGCATAAACAGGGGATCTAATGAAAAACTGTTTTTT; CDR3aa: CASSINRGSNEKLFF
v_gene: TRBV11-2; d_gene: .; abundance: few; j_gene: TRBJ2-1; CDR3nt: TGTGCCAGCAGCTTATTCGGCTACTACAATGAGCAGTTCTTC; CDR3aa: CASSLFGYYNEQFF
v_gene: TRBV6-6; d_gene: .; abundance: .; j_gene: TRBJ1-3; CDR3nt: TGTGCCAGCAGTTACTTGGGCAGTCTCTCTGGAAACACCATATATTTT; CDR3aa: CASSYLGSLSGNTIYF